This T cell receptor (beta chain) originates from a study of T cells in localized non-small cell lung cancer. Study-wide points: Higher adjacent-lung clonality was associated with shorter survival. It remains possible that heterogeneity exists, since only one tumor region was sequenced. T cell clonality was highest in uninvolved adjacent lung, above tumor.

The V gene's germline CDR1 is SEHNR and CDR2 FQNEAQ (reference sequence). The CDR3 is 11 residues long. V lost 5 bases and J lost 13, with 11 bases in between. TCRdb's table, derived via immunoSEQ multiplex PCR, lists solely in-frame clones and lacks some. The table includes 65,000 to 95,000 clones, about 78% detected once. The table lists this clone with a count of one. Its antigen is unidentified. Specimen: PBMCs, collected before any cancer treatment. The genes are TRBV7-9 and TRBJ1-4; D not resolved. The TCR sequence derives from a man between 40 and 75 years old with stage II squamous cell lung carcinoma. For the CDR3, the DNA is TGTGCCAGCAGCCCCGGGGTTAGACTGTTTTTT. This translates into CASSPGVRLFF.